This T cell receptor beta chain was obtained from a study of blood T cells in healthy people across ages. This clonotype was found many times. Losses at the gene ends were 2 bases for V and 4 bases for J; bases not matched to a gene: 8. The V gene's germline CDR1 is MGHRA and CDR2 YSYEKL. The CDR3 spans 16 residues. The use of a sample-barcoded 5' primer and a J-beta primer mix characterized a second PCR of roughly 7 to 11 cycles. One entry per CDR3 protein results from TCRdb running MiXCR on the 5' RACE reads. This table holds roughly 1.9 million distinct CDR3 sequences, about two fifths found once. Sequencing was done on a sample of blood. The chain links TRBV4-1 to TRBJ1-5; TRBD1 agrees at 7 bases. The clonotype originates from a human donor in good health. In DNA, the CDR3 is TGCGCCAGCAGCCAACCAGACAGGGCCCCTAATCAGCCCCAGCATTTT. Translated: CASSQPDRAPNQPQHF.